This TCR beta chain was recovered during a study of identical twins. Between the trimmed V and J ends, which lost 0 bases and 6 bases, there was a span of 6 bases. CDR3 size: 13 residues. Germline V lookup: CDR1 ENHRY, CDR2 SYGVKD. TCRdb re-called the 5' RACE reads with MiXCR, one entry per CDR3 protein. There are 640,000 or so distinct CDR3 sequences in the sample; roughly 6% occur only once, and approximately 1.6% lies in the top ten. There are many counts of this clonotype. Sequenced input: naive T cells sorted from blood. The rearrangement uses TRBV10-3 and TRBJ2-4, with a tentative D call TRBD2 (6 bases). The clonotype was recovered from a man aged 18 to 35 in good health. Here the CDR3 DNA reads TGTGCCATCAGTGAGTCGGGGGGAAACATTCAGTACTTC. Its translation: CAISESGGNIQYF.